One and the same sample provided the 14 T cell receptor beta chains below, sequenced in a study of cytomegalovirus exposure and HLA in healthy donors. PCR employed 60 Vbeta and 13 Jbeta primers. TCRdb's copy holds only in-frame clones and misses some; the assay was immunoSEQ multiplex PCR. The table includes some 180,000 clones, 70% to 80% detected once. The sequencing input was PBMCs. These receptors were obtained from a woman in her fifties or sixties in good health and CMV-seropositive.

The chain joins TRBV7-3 to TRBJ1-1; no reliable D call. Per the germline V gene, CDR1 is SGHTA and CDR2 is FQGTGA. Trimming took off 0 bases at V and 10 bases at J, with 18 bases between the two ends. The CDR3 totals 15 residues. The DNA for the CDR3 is TGTGCCAGCAGCTTAACCCAGGATCCCGCCTCCAGAGCTTTCTTT. The encoded protein is CASSLTQDPASRAFF.

Turning to this clone: Other nucleotide sequences from this sample produce the same CDR3. The chain links TRBV5-1 to TRBJ1-3, with D uncertain. The CDR3 consists of 14 residues. V gave up 0 bases and J gave up 4 bases, with 8 bases separating them. From germline, CDR1 is SGHRS and CDR2 YFSETQ. This CDR3 reads CASSLEASGNTIYF. The DNA of the CDR3 is TGCGCCAGCAGCTTGGAAGCCTCCGGAAACACCATATATTTT.

This clone came up a few times. The chain has TRBV28 and TRBJ1-4, with 9 bases fitting TRBD1. In germline, CDR1 is MDHEN, CDR2 SYDVKM. Losses at the gene ends were 6 bases for V and 7 bases for J; bases not matched to a gene: 9. CDR3 length: 15 residues. For the CDR3, the DNA is TGTGCCAGCAGCTCAACCGGGACAGGGACTGAAAAACTGTTTTTT. Its translation is CASSSTGTGTEKLFF.

The chain carries TRBV7-2 and TRBJ2-5; D gene ambiguous. V lost 1 base and J 3 bases, leaving 9 bases between the germline ends. The CDR3 covers 14 residues. CDR1 and CDR2 from the germline V gene are SGHTA and FQGNSA. The CDR3, as DNA: TGTGCCAGCAGCTTAGATACGCGGAAAGAGACCCAGTACTTC. Protein product: CASSLDTRKETQYF.

The genes are TRBV18 and TRBJ2-7; the match to TRBD1 covers 9 bases. V trimming: 4 bases; J trimming: 1 base; junction bases outside the gene matches: 5. The CDR3 has 15 amino acids. Germline V gene lookup returns CDR1 KGHSH and CDR2 LQKENI. CDR3 nucleotide sequence: TGTGCCAGCTCACTATCGACAGGGGGGTCCTACGAGCAGTACTTC. Translated, it gives CASSLSTGGSYEQYF.

This chain links TRBV12-1 with TRBJ2-1; TRBD1, as called in the table, went unchecked against the DNA. TRBV12-1 counts as a pseudogene. This CDR3 has 16 residues. The CDR3 DNA reads TGTGCCAGCAGCTCAGAGGACAGGGCAAAACACAATGAGCAGTTCTTC. As protein: CASSSEDRAKHNEQFF.

The V and J genes are TRBV11-2 and TRBJ2-7; TRBD1 matches 8 bases. The CDR3 extends over 16 amino acids. Germline assignment: CDR1 SGHAT and CDR2 FQNNGV. J lost 4 bases, V lost 4 bases, and 12 bases had no gene match. The CDR3 protein is CASSSYPQGAIYEQYF. CDR3 coding DNA: TGTGCCAGCAGCTCCTACCCCCAGGGGGCGATTTACGAGCAGTACTTC. Based on the CDR3 plus reference TRBV11-2 and TRBJ2-7, the full variable domain is EAGVAQSPRYKIIEKRQSVAFWCNPISGHATLYWYQQILGQGPKLLIQFQNNGVVDDSQLPKDRFSAERLKGVDSTLKIQPAKLEDSAVYLCASSSYPQGAIYEQYFGPGTRLTVT.

Only a few counts were recorded for this clone. This chain joins TRBV7-9 and TRBJ2-1; 11 positions agree with TRBD2. Germline CDR1 and CDR2: SEHNR and FQNEAQ (reference sequence). Trimming at V came to 3 bases and at J to 5 bases, leaving 0 bases not matched to a gene. The CDR3 sequence is 14 residues long. The CDR3 nucleotides are TGTGCCAGCAGCTTGACTAGCGGGGACAATGAGCAGTTCTTC. This gives the protein CASSLTSGDNEQFF.

The chain recombines TRBV27 with TRBJ2-6; 7 positions match TRBD1. This CDR3 is 16 amino acids long. The ends lost 2 bases at V and 4 bases at J; junction bases unmatched: 5. Germline CDR1 is MNHEY and CDR2 is SMNVEV (reference sequence). The CDR3 DNA follows: TGTGCCAGCAGTTTACTTGGGACAGCAGGGGCCAACGTCCTGACTTTC. Protein sequence: CASSLLGTAGANVLTF.

Worth noting for this clone: A read error may account for a junction end that differs from germline. This chain joins TRBV4-3 and TRBJ2-3; 8 nucleotides align to TRBD2. CDR1 LGHNA and CDR2 YSLEER come from the germline V gene. The CDR3 runs to 17 residues. CDR3 DNA: TGCGCCAGCAGCCAAGATCGGGGGCTAGCGGGCACAGATGCGCAGTATTTT. As protein: CASSQDRGLAGTDAQYF.

CDR3 DNA sequence: TGTGCCAGCTCCCTCATTTTGGGACAGGGAACAGATACGCAGTATTTT. This translates into CASSLILGQGTDTQYF. V usage is TRBV18 and J usage is TRBJ2-3; the match to TRBD1 covers 9 bases. This CDR3 contains 16 residues. The trim removed 6 bases at V and 3 bases at J, leaving 10 bases unmatched. Germline V CDR1 and CDR2: KGHSH, LQKENI.

The J gene is TRBJ1-1, the V gene TRBV27; D is perhaps TRBD1 (6 bases). This CDR3 contains 15 residues. Germline CDR1 and CDR2: MNHEY and SMNVEV (reference sequence). V gave up 4 bases and J gave up 2 bases, with 14 bases separating them. The CDR3 loop is CASSSETGGNTEAFF. The CDR3 nucleotides are TGTGCCAGCAGTTCAGAGACAGGTGGTAACACTGAAGCTTTCTTT.

V gene TRBV7-6 combines with J gene TRBJ1-2, with 10 bases that match TRBD1. The CDR3 is made up of 14 amino acids. CDR1 SGHVS and CDR2 FNYEAQ come from the germline V gene. J gave up 7 bases and V 5 bases, and 7 bases lay outside the gene matches. This chain's CDR3 is CASSRDRGSGGYTF. The CDR3 bases are TGTGCCAGCAGCCGGGACAGGGGTTCGGGTGGCTACACCTTC.

This chain connects TRBV2 to TRBJ1-4; 7 bases fit TRBD1. This CDR3 has 14 amino acids. The junction had 3 bases not matched to a gene; V was cut back by 6 bases and J by 2 bases. Germline assignment: CDR1 SNHLY and CDR2 FYNNEI. CDR3 amino acids: CASRETGTNEKLFF. Here the CDR3 DNA reads TGTGCCAGCAGGGAGACAGGGACTAATGAAAAACTGTTTTTT.